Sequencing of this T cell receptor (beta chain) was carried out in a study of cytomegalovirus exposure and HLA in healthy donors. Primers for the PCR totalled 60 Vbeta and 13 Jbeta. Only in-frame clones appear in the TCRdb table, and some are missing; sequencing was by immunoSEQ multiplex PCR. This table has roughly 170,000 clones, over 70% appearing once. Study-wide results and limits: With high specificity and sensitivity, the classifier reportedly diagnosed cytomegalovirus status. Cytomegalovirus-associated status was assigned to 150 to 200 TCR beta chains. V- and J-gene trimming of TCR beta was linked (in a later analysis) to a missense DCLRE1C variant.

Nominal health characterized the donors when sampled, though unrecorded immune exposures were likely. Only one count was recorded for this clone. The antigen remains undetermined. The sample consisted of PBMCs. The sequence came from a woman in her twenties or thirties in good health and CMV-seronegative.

CDR3 sequence (DNA): TGTGCCAGCAGCCAATCCGGTCGGGGGACAGACTATGGCTACACCTTC. Encoded protein: CASSQSGRGTDYGYTF. J is TRBJ1-2 and V is TRBV16, with 7 nucleotides matching TRBD1. The CDR3 loop spans 16 amino acids. From germline, CDR1 is KGHSY and CDR2 FQNENV. V lost 0 bases to trimming and J lost 3 bases; unmatched junction nucleotides: 7.